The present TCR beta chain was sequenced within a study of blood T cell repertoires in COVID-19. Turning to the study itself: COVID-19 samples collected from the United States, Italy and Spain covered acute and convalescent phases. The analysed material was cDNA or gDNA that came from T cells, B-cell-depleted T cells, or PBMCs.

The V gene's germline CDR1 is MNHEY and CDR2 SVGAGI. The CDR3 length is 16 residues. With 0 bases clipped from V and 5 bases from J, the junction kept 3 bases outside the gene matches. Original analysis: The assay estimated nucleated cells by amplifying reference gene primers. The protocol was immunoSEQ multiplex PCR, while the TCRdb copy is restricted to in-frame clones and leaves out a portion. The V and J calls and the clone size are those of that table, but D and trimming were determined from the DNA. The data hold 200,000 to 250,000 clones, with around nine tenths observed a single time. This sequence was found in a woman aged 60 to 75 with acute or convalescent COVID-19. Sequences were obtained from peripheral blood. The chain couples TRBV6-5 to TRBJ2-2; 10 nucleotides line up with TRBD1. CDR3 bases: TGTGCCAGCAGTTACTCGGGACAGGGGCATACCGGGGAGCTGTTTTTT. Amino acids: CASSYSGQGHTGELFF.